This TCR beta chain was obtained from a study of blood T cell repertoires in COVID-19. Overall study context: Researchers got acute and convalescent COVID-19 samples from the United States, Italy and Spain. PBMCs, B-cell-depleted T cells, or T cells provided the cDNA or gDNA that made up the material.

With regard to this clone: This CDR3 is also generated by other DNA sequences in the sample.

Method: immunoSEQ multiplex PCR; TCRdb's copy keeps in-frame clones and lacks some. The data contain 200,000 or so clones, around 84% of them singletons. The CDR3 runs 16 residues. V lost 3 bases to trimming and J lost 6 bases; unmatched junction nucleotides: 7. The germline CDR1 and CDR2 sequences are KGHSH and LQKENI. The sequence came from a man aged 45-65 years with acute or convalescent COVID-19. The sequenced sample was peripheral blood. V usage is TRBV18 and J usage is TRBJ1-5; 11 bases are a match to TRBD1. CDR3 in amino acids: CASSPLGQGAGQPQHF. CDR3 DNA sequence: TGTGCCAGCTCACCCCTCGGACAGGGGGCAGGTCAGCCCCAGCATTTT.